The 32 T cell receptor beta chains in this list originate from one sample, sequenced in a study of Ad26.COV2.S vaccination and SARS-CoV-2 variants. Here immunoSEQ multiplex PCR was the method, and the copy in TCRdb shows in-frame clones only, minus some. Among some 400,000 clones listed, 75% to 90% were seen once. The treatment here: roughly 20 received Ad26.COV2.S at low or high dose, single or two shots; several received placebo; per-sample allocation not given. Specimens were obtained on day 63 following the first vaccine or placebo injection. This sample comprised peripheral blood, obtained in a trial of Ad26.COV2.S vaccine versus placebo. All receptors come from a person aged 18 to 65 who received the Ad26.COV2.S COVID-19 vaccine or a placebo.

The chain joins TRBV11-3 to TRBJ2-1, with TRBD2 matching 11 bases. CDR1 and CDR2 from the germline V gene are SGHNT and YENEEA. V was pared by 10 bases and J by 5 bases, with 10 bases of the junction left unmatched. This CDR3 contains 15 residues. The CDR3 here is CAINRILAGDNEQFF. CDR3 coding DNA: TGTGCCATCAACCGAATACTAGCGGGGGACAATGAGCAGTTCTTC.

V usage is TRBV6-1 and J usage is TRBJ1-3; D is unclear. The CDR3 has 16 amino acids. Trimming stripped 1 base from V and 4 bases from J, with 14 bases between. Germline CDR1 MNHNS, CDR2 SASEGT. The CDR3 region has the DNA TGTGCCAGCAGTGAAGGGCGGCGGGCAGCGGGAAACACCATATATTTT. This gives the protein CASSEGRRAAGNTIYF.

The J gene is TRBJ1-1, the V gene TRBV5-1, with 7 bases aligning to TRBD1. The V segment lost 5 bases and the J segment 3 bases; nucleotides outside the gene matches: 7. The CDR3 is made up of 14 amino acids. Germline V gives CDR1 SGHRS, CDR2 YFSETQ. The CDR3 coding sequence is TGCGCCAGCAGTCTTGAGGGACAGTACACTGAAGCTTTCTTT. This translates into CASSLEGQYTEAFF.

The V gene is TRBV4-3, the J gene TRBJ2-7; 7 bases map to TRBD1. V gave up 4 bases and J gave up 7 bases; unmatched junction bases: 13. CDR3 length: 15 residues. CDR1 and CDR2 from the germline V gene are LGHNA and YSLEER. The chain's CDR3 is CASSPTMAGGGEQYF. CDR3 DNA: TGCGCCAGCAGCCCAACTATGGCAGGGGGTGGGGAGCAGTACTTC.

The chain recombines TRBV5-1 with TRBJ2-3; no definite D call. Germline V gene lookup returns CDR1 SGHRS and CDR2 YFSETQ. This CDR3 region has 11 residues. V dropped 4 bases and J dropped 2 bases, with 2 bases sitting between them. CDR3 amino acids: CASSITDTQYF. CDR3 DNA sequence: TGCGCCAGCAGCATCACAGATACGCAGTATTTT.

The chain has TRBV9 and TRBJ2-5; D not resolved. The CDR3 is 13 residues long. V was shortened by 1 base and J by 4 bases, with 8 bases between the two germline ends. Germline values: CDR1 SGDLS, CDR2 YYNGEE. The CDR3 reads CASSVMGGETQYF. In DNA, the CDR3 is TGTGCCAGCAGCGTAATGGGTGGAGAGACCCAGTACTTC.

J is TRBJ1-2 and V is TRBV30; TRBD1 might be the D (6 bases). The CDR3 has 12 amino acids. Per germline, CDR1 GTSNPN and CDR2 SVGIG (reference sequence). V was clipped by 2 bases and J by 8 bases, with 12 bases between them. The CDR3 bases are TGTGCCTGGAGTACCGGGGACAAGGGCTACACCTTC. Translating it yields CAWSTGDKGYTF.

At least ten counts were recorded for this clone. V is TRBV3-1 (or the pseudogene TRBV3-2) and J is TRBJ2-7, with 10 bases matching TRBD1. V was pared by 5 bases and J by 7 bases, with 11 bases of the junction left unmatched. The germline V gene has CDR1 LGHDT and CDR2 YNNKEL (reference sequence). The CDR3 contains 15 residues. The CDR3: CASSAWDRGLGEQYF. The CDR3 bases are TGTGCCAGCAGCGCCTGGGACAGGGGTTTGGGGGAGCAGTACTTC.

V and J are TRBV9 and TRBJ1-2; maybe TRBD1 (6 bases). Germline-derived CDR1 and CDR2 are SGDLS and YYNGEE. This CDR3 is 14 amino acids long. V dropped 2 bases and J dropped 4 bases, with 12 bases sitting between them. CDR3 loop: CASSVEVGGYGYTF. For the CDR3, the DNA is TGTGCCAGCAGCGTCGAGGTAGGGGGCTATGGCTACACCTTC.

Worth noting for this clone: Other DNA variants within this sample encode the same CDR3. The DNA of the CDR3 is TGTGCCAGCTCACCAGGGGGAGGCAATCAGCCCCAGCATTTT. Amino acid sequence: CASSPGGGNQPQHF. The chain joins TRBV18 to TRBJ1-5; weak D call: TRBD1 (5 bases). Germline V gene data show CDR1 as KGHSH and CDR2 as LQKENI. V was pared by 2 bases and J by 2 bases, with 7 bases between. The CDR3 runs 14 residues. Based on the CDR3 plus reference TRBV18 and TRBJ1-5, the full variable domain is NAGVMQNPRHLVRRRGQEARLRCSPMKGHSHVYWYRQLPEEGLKFMVYLQKENIIDESGMPKERFSAEFPKEGPSILRIQQVVRGDSAAYFCASSPGGGNQPQHFGDGTRLSIL.

The V and J genes are TRBV6-2 or TRBV6-3 and TRBJ1-1; D not certain. CDR3 size: 13 residues. Trimming left V 2 bases short and J 4 bases short, with 8 bases between. Germline CDR1 MNHEY, CDR2 SVGEGT. CDR3 residues: CASSYKQSTEAFF. The CDR3 DNA follows: TGTGCCAGCAGTTACAAACAGTCCACTGAAGCTTTCTTT.

The CDR3: CASGLEETDTQYF. CDR3 in DNA: TGCGCCAGCGGACTAGAGGAAACAGATACGCAGTATTTT. The chain uses TRBV10-1 and TRBJ2-3; 7 nucleotides agree with TRBD2. The germline V gene encodes CDR1 WNHNN and CDR2 SYGVQD (reference sequence). The CDR3 is 13 residues long. Trimming at V came to 8 bases and at J to 3 bases, leaving 5 bases not matched to a gene.

The rearrangement uses TRBV5-1 and TRBJ2-5, with a tentative D call TRBD1 (6 bases). Trimming shortened V by 2 bases and J by 5 bases, and 16 bases separated the two germline ends. CDR3 length: 15 residues. In germline, CDR1 is SGHRS, CDR2 YFSETQ. This CDR3 reads CASSFGNRVRETQYF. CDR3 DNA: TGCGCCAGCAGCTTTGGAAACAGGGTTCGGGAGACCCAGTACTTC.

The chain combines TRBV3-1 (or the pseudogene TRBV3-2) with TRBJ2-7, with 8 bases identical to TRBD1. The germline V gene has CDR1 LGHDT and CDR2 YNNKEL (reference sequence). The ends lost 3 bases at V and 2 bases at J; junction bases unmatched: 0. CDR3 size: 13 residues. The CDR3 region has the DNA TGTGCCAGCAGCCAGACAGGGGCCTACGAGCAGTACTTC. Translation: CASSQTGAYEQYF.

The chain uses TRBV10-3 and TRBJ2-2; D might be TRBD1 or TRBD2, each matching 6 bases. Germline lookup yields CDR1 ENHRY and CDR2 SYGVKD. Trimming took off 7 bases at V and 0 bases at J, with 12 bases between the two ends. The CDR3 runs 15 residues. CDR3 sequence reads: CAITGGGPNTGELFF. The CDR3 DNA is TGTGCCATCACCGGGGGCGGGCCGAACACCGGGGAGCTGTTTTTT.

This clone was recorded once. The chain carries TRBV9 and TRBJ2-3; tentative D call: TRBD1 (6 bases). The CDR3 length is 16 residues. The V end lost 0 bases, the J end lost 2 bases, and 13 bases lay between the germline ends. Per the germline V gene, CDR1 is SGDLS and CDR2 is YYNGEE. CDR3 in DNA: TGTGCCAGCAGCGTAGAGGGCAGGGGAAACACAGATACGCAGTATTTT. This translates into CASSVEGRGNTDTQYF.

Comment on this clone: The germline gene is not matched at one end of the junction; a read error may be the cause. In DNA, the CDR3 is TGTGCCAGCAGGCCACCGGGGAGCCCGCTACACTTC. It translates to CASRPPGSPLHF. The chain employs TRBV7-3 and TRBJ2-7; TRBD2 is a possible D gene (5 bases). The CDR3 is 12 amino acids. From germline, CDR1 is SGHTA and CDR2 FQGTGA.

This sequence joins TRBV6-5 and TRBJ2-7; D not resolved. Germline CDR1 reads MNHEY; CDR2 reads SVGAGI. The CDR3 sequence is 14 residues long. The V end lost 6 bases, the J end lost 0 bases, and 12 bases lay between the germline ends. CDR3 residues: CASRIYPFSYEQYF. CDR3 nucleotide sequence: TGTGCCAGCAGAATTTACCCTTTCTCCTACGAGCAGTACTTC.

This clone appeared a few times. The rearrangement joins TRBV7-9 to TRBJ2-7; D may match TRBD1 or TRBD2 (6 bases each). Trimming cost V 0 bases and J 2 bases, with 11 bases left between them. CDR1 and CDR2 (germline): SEHNR, FQNEAQ (reference sequence). The CDR3 spans 15 residues. CDR3 loop: CASSLAQGGTYEQYF. CDR3 bases: TGTGCCAGCAGCTTAGCGCAAGGGGGGACCTACGAGCAGTACTTC.

This clone was counted a single time. The V call is TRBV28, the J call TRBJ1-4; tentative D call: TRBD1 (5 bases). The CDR3 consists of 17 residues. The V end was cut by 1 base, the J end by 7 bases, with 19 bases between. The germline gives CDR1 MDHEN, CDR2 SYDVKM. The CDR3 spells CASSLLSGGGLGEKLFF. DNA of the CDR3: TGTGCCAGCAGTTTATTATCTGGCGGGGGATTGGGTGAAAAACTGTTTTTT.

The table lists this clone with a few counts. The rearrangement links TRBV24-1 to TRBJ1-2; 8 bases match TRBD1. Germline V gene sequence: CDR1 KGHDR, CDR2 SFDVKD. The J segment lost 6 bases and the V segment lost 3 bases, leaving 5 bases of the junction unmatched. This CDR3 region has 14 residues. The CDR3: CATSDPWTGHGYTF. In nucleotides, the CDR3 is TGTGCCACCAGTGATCCTTGGACAGGGCATGGCTACACCTTC.

This clone has just a few counts. The gene calls are TRBV7-3 and TRBJ1-2; D possibly corresponds to TRBD1 (5 bases). Per germline, CDR1 SGHTA and CDR2 FQGTGA. The CDR3 extends over 13 amino acids. V lost 5 bases and J 7 bases, leaving 14 bases between the germline ends. DNA of the CDR3: TGTGCCAGCAGCCAAAGGGACTTTCGTGGCTACACCTTC. Encoded protein: CASSQRDFRGYTF.

The chain has TRBV30 and TRBJ1-6; D unresolved. V was shortened by 2 bases and J by 7 bases, with 12 bases between the two germline ends. This CDR3 is built from 14 residues. CDR1 GTSNPN and CDR2 SVGIG come from the germline V gene (reference sequence). CDR3 sequence (DNA): TGTGCCTGGAGTCTCCAGACGCTAAATTCACCCCTCCACTTT. It is translated as CAWSLQTLNSPLHF.

V usage is TRBV6-6 and J usage is TRBJ1-6, with D possibly matching TRBD1 (6 bases). V lost 5 bases and J 6 bases, leaving 14 bases between the germline ends. The CDR3 extends over 15 amino acids. Germline V gene data show CDR1 as MNHNY and CDR2 as SVGAGI (reference sequence). In DNA, the CDR3 is TGTGCCAGCAGTAACCGACAGGTGTTTAATTCACCCCTCCACTTT. Translating gives CASSNRQVFNSPLHF.

CDR3 DNA sequence: TGTGCCAGCAGCTCCTCGACAGGGGATAGGAACACCATATATTTT. The encoded protein is CASSSSTGDRNTIYF. The V gene is TRBV11-3, the J gene TRBJ1-3; 8 bases line up with TRBD1. Trimming removed 4 bases from V and 7 bases from J; junction bases left unmatched: 9. The germline CDR1 and CDR2 sequences are SGHNT and YENEEA. The CDR3 covers 15 residues.

V usage is TRBV29-1 and J usage is TRBJ2-1, with D unclear. This CDR3 contains 12 residues. Trimming took off 3 bases at V and 5 bases at J, with 8 bases between the two ends. CDR1 is SQVTM and CDR2 is ANQGSEA in the germline V gene. CDR3 loop: CSVERRDNEQFF. The CDR3 region has the DNA TGCAGCGTTGAGCGACGAGACAATGAGCAGTTCTTC.

The J gene is TRBJ2-5, the V gene TRBV4-2; 9 positions match TRBD2. With V trimmed by 1 base and J by 5 bases, 8 bases remained unmatched. This CDR3 is built from 16 residues. Germline CDR1 reads LGHNA; CDR2 reads YNFKEQ. The chain's CDR3 is CASSQVEAGGRETQYF. The CDR3 coding sequence is TGTGCCAGCAGCCAAGTCGAAGCGGGAGGCCGGGAGACCCAGTACTTC.

The chain combines TRBV11-1 with TRBJ2-2; D is ambiguous. The CDR3 runs to 15 residues. Trimming removed 4 bases at V and 1 base at J, with 10 bases between. CDR1 and CDR2 (germline): SGHAT, FQDESV (reference sequence). In DNA, the CDR3 is TGTGCCAGCAGCTCCCGTACAGTGAACACCGGGGAGCTGTTTTTT. This gives the protein CASSSRTVNTGELFF.

The rearrangement uses TRBV7-9 and TRBJ2-1; 7 bases line up with TRBD2. Trimming at V came to 3 bases and at J to 10 bases, leaving 6 bases not matched to a gene. Germline-derived CDR1 and CDR2 are SEHNR and FQNEAQ (reference sequence). This CDR3 region has 13 residues. CDR3 sequence reads: CASSFMWEGEQFF. The CDR3 DNA follows: TGTGCCAGCAGCTTTATGTGGGAGGGGGAGCAGTTCTTC.

This chain uses TRBV3-1 (or the pseudogene TRBV3-2) with TRBJ1-4, with D possibly TRBD1 on 6 matching bases. From germline, CDR1 is LGHDT and CDR2 YNNKEL (reference sequence). The CDR3 totals 14 residues. The ends were cut back, 7 bases at V and 4 bases at J, with 13 bases in the middle. The CDR3 loop reads CASNSGVHNEKLFF. CDR3 DNA: TGTGCCAGCAACTCAGGGGTTCATAATGAAAAACTGTTTTTT.

The rearrangement uses TRBV2 and TRBJ2-1, with TRBD2 identical over 14 bases. V was pared by 6 bases and J by 8 bases, with 6 bases of the junction left unmatched. The length of the CDR3 is 15 residues. Per the germline V gene, CDR1 is SNHLY and CDR2 is FYNNEI. CDR3 bases: TGTGCCAGCAGAGGGACTAGCGGGAGAGGCCATGAGCAGTTCTTC. Its translation is CASRGTSGRGHEQFF.

This clone occurred once. The V gene is TRBV20-1, the J gene TRBJ2-1, with a tentative D call TRBD1 (5 bases). The CDR3 is 14 amino acids. Germline V gene data show CDR1 as DFQATT and CDR2 as SNEGSKA (reference sequence). Trimming removed 3 bases at V and 7 bases at J, with 16 bases between. Here the CDR3 DNA reads TGCAGTGCTAGTGGGAAAAGGGGATATAATGAGCAGTTCTTC. Its translation: CSASGKRGYNEQFF.